These 19 T cell receptor beta chains were all obtained from the same sample, sequenced in a study of T cells in Graves' hyperthyroidism and ophthalmopathy. RNA transcripts served as the template for amplifying TCR beta CDR3 regions. The study used the HTBI primer set for a first-round RT-PCR of the TCR CDR3. TCRdb processed the multiplex PCR reads anew with MiXCR; each CDR3 protein has one entry. The repertoire holds hundreds of thousands of distinct CDR3 sequences, around 20% seen once, with about 35% in the top ten. Specimen: blood. The receptor source for this set is a man aged 25 to 45 with Graves' ophthalmopathy.

This clonotype was counted only a few times. DNA of the CDR3: TGTGCCGTGGAGGCAACCATGAACACTGAAGCTTTCTTT. Translated, it gives CAVEATMNTEAFF. The chain employs TRBV28 and TRBJ1-1; D is unclear. V lost 11 bases and J lost 0, with 13 bases in between. CDR1 is MDHEN, CDR2 SYDVKM, per germline. The CDR3 has 13 residues.

This clonotype was seen a handful of times. The rearrangement uses TRBV18 and TRBJ2-5; D is uncertain. V was shortened by 5 bases and J by 4 bases, with 11 bases between the two germline ends. Germline CDR1 reads KGHSH; CDR2 reads LQKENI. The CDR3 is made up of 13 amino acids. The CDR3 loop is CASSIRQLETQYF. CDR3 coding DNA: TGTGCCAGCTCAATCAGACAACTAGAGACCCAGTACTTC.

This clonotype was observed at least ten times. The chain uses TRBV30 and TRBJ1-5; D might be TRBD1 (6 bases). This CDR3 is built from 14 residues. V was pared by 0 bases and J by 7 bases, with 13 bases between. CDR1 is GTSNPN, CDR2 SVGIG, per germline (reference sequence). For the CDR3, the DNA is TGTGCCTGGAGTGTACCGGGGGGCAGGCAGCCCCAGCATTTT. Amino acids: CAWSVPGGRQPQHF.

This clonotype appeared a few times. The rearrangement links TRBV4-2 to TRBJ1-1; D unresolved. CDR1 and CDR2 from the germline V gene are LGHNA and YNFKEQ. This CDR3 comprises 15 residues. V was trimmed by 1 base and J by 8 bases, leaving 17 bases between them. CDR3 nucleotide sequence: TGTGCCAGCAGCCAAGTGGGTACCGGGGAGCTAGAAGCTTTCTTT. It encodes CASSQVGTGELEAFF.

This clonotype was observed many times. V is TRBV18 and J is TRBJ1-2, with D tentatively TRBD1 (6 bases). CDR1 and CDR2 from the germline V gene are KGHSH and LQKENI. The CDR3 loop spans 13 amino acids. Trimming shortened V by 3 bases and J by 8 bases, and 13 bases separated the two germline ends. This CDR3 reads CASSPRQEAGYTF. CDR3 nucleotides: TGTGCCAGCTCACCGAGACAGGAAGCGGGCTACACCTTC.

This clonotype occurred many times. J is TRBJ2-1 and V is TRBV2, with D uncertain. Trimming stripped 7 bases from V and 0 bases from J, with 7 bases between. CDR3 length equals 13 residues. CDR1 is SNHLY, CDR2 FYNNEI, per germline. The CDR3 nucleotides are TGTGCCAGCACCCGGGCCTCCTACAATGAGCAGTTCTTC. The encoded protein is CASTRASYNEQFF.

This clonotype was counted between two and nine times. This chain joins TRBV15 and TRBJ1-2, with 7 bases fitting TRBD1. The V gene end was trimmed by 4 bases and the J gene end by 7 bases; junction bases not matched to a gene: 6. Per the germline V gene, CDR1 is LNHNV and CDR2 is YYDKDF (reference sequence). The CDR3 sequence is 13 residues long. Here the CDR3 reads CATSNHRGGGYTF. DNA of the CDR3: TGTGCCACCAGCAACCACAGGGGTGGTGGCTACACCTTC.

This clonotype was recorded a few times. This rearrangement joins TRBV7-8 to TRBJ1-5, with a possible D match to TRBD1 (5 bases). V gave up 2 bases and J gave up 5 bases, with 10 bases separating them. Germline lookup yields CDR1 SGHVS and CDR2 FQNEAQ. The CDR3 runs 14 residues. In DNA form, the CDR3 reads TGTGCCAGCAGCTTAAGAGGGGTGGATCAGCCCCAGCATTTT. Its translation is CASSLRGVDQPQHF.

V and J are TRBV20-1 and TRBJ2-1; 8 bases match TRBD1. The CDR3 is 15 residues long. The germline V gene has CDR1 DFQATT and CDR2 SNEGSKA (reference sequence). J was trimmed by 4 bases and V by 6 bases; bases with no gene match: 11. In nucleotides, the CDR3 is TGCAGTGCCAACGATCGGGACAGGTTTTACAATGAGCAGTTCTTC. Its protein product is CSANDRDRFYNEQFF.

This clonotype was recorded a few times. This chain joins TRBV3-1 and TRBJ2-1; perhaps D is TRBD1 or TRBD2 (6 bases each). The CDR3 consists of 13 residues. Trimming took 6 bases from V and 8 from J, leaving 14 bases between them. CDR1 is LGHDT and CDR2 is YNNKEL in the germline V gene (reference sequence). The CDR3 sequence: CASSRGAVDEQFF. CDR3 DNA: TGTGCCAGCAGTAGGGGGGCTGTAGATGAGCAGTTCTTC.

The V gene is TRBV12-3 or TRBV12-4, the J gene TRBJ2-7, with D possibly matching TRBD2 (5 bases). This CDR3 is 16 amino acids long. Trimming cost V 4 bases and J 3 bases, with 19 bases left between them. The chain's CDR3 is CASSSLGDGSDYEQYF. For the CDR3, the DNA is TGTGCCAGCAGTTCCCTCGGGGATGGCTCAGACTACGAGCAGTACTTC.

The chain combines TRBV9 with TRBJ2-2, with D possibly matching TRBD2 (5 bases). V was pared by 7 bases and J by 4 bases, with 20 bases between. Per the germline V gene, CDR1 is SGDLS and CDR2 is YYNGEE. The CDR3 runs to 16 residues. CDR3 sequence reads: CASGPFLRGLTGELFF. The CDR3 nucleotides are TGTGCCAGCGGACCCTTTCTTAGAGGGCTCACCGGGGAGCTGTTTTTT.

This clonotype appeared a few times. V and J are TRBV24-1 and TRBJ2-7; 8 bases are shared with TRBD1. The ends lost 3 bases at V and 0 bases at J; junction bases unmatched: 6. The CDR3 has 16 amino acids. Germline V lookup: CDR1 KGHDR, CDR2 SFDVKD. The CDR3 nucleotides are TGTGCCACCAGTGATACCCCCGACAGGGGCTCCTACGAGCAGTACTTC. Its protein product is CATSDTPDRGSYEQYF.

This clonotype was detected only a few times. DNA for the CDR3: TGCGCCAGCAGCTTGGTGACGGGCGCTGAAGCTTTCTTT. It codes for CASSLVTGAEAFF. This chain uses TRBV5-1 with TRBJ1-1; no reliable D call. The CDR3 totals 13 residues. CDR1 is SGHRS and CDR2 is YFSETQ in the germline V gene. Deletions cut 0 bases from V and 6 bases from J, with 9 bases between.

The chain employs TRBV2 and TRBJ1-1; D unclear. Germline V gene lookup returns CDR1 SNHLY and CDR2 FYNNEI. This CDR3 contains 12 residues. Trimming took off 8 bases at V and 6 bases at J, with 13 bases between the two ends. This CDR3 is CASVDNFSEAFF. For the CDR3, the DNA is TGTGCCAGCGTAGACAATTTCTCTGAAGCTTTCTTT.

In its sample, this clonotype was seen a few times. As DNA, the CDR3 is TGTGCCAGTAGCGACAGTCGACATCAGCCCCAGCATTTT. It translates to CASSDSRHQPQHF. The chain links TRBV19 to TRBJ1-5; TRBD1 might be the D (5 bases). Germline V gives CDR1 LNHDA, CDR2 SQIVND (reference sequence). This CDR3 spans 13 amino acids. The ends were cut back, 6 bases at V and 5 bases at J, with 11 bases in the middle.

The J gene is TRBJ2-7, the V gene TRBV29-1; 8 nucleotides align to TRBD1. J lost 6 bases, V lost 7 bases, and 11 bases had no gene match. The CDR3 spans 13 residues. Germline V lookup: CDR1 SQVTM, CDR2 ANQGSEA. This chain's CDR3 is CSAPTGESGEQYF. The CDR3 DNA sequence: TGCAGCGCACCGACAGGGGAGTCCGGCGAGCAGTACTTC.

This clonotype was counted at least ten times. The chain recombines TRBV28 with TRBJ1-1; D is possibly TRBD1 (5 bases). The CDR3 extends over 13 amino acids. V gave up 5 bases and J gave up 2 bases, with 9 bases separating them. Germline loops: CDR1 MDHEN, CDR2 SYDVKM. CDR3: CASSVRANTEAFF. The CDR3 DNA follows: TGTGCCAGCAGTGTCAGGGCCAACACTGAAGCTTTCTTT.

The chain has TRBV10-3 and TRBJ2-2; maybe TRBD2 (6 bases). The V end lost 0 bases, the J end lost 6 bases, and 14 bases lay between the germline ends. The CDR3 extends over 16 amino acids. Germline V gene data show CDR1 as ENHRY and CDR2 as SYGVKD. Here the CDR3 reads CAISESRLDAAGELFF. CDR3 bases: TGTGCCATCAGTGAGTCCCGACTAGACGCCGCCGGGGAGCTGTTTTTT.